These 31 T cell receptor beta chains came from one sample sequenced in a study of metastatic and nonmetastatic thyroid tumors. TCRdb recomputed clones from the PCR reads via MiXCR. The sample holds about 5,800 clones, roughly 19% seen once. Patients underwent thyroid surgery, and none had received any treatment before it. Sequenced material: adjacent normal tissue. These receptors all stem from a female donor with papillary thyroid cancer or a benign thyroid nodule (not recorded which). Some clones in this sample may be carry-over from other donors' samples.

This clone was counted a few times. The genes are TRBV6-1 and TRBJ2-7, with a possible D match to TRBD1 (5 bases). V was cut by 0 bases and J by 6 bases, with 15 bases left in between. Germline V CDR1 and CDR2: MNHNS, SASEGT. This CDR3 comprises 15 residues. CDR3 loop: CASSEAWAGSTEQYF. The CDR3, as DNA: TGTGCCAGCAGTGAAGCTTGGGCAGGGTCGACCGAGCAGTACTTC.

This clone was found many times. The J gene is TRBJ2-7, the V gene TRBV6-6; 9 bases match TRBD2. The ends lost 3 bases at V and 1 base at J; junction bases unmatched: 13. CDR1 MNHNY and CDR2 SVGAGI come from the germline V gene (reference sequence). The CDR3 covers 18 residues. The CDR3 protein is CASSYNLAGTLPSYEQYV. The CDR3 nucleotides are TGTGCCAGCAGTTATAACCTAGCGGGAACGCTACCTTCCTACGAGCAGTACGTC.

This clone counts as medium-sized. This CDR3 reads CASSPRTGNTEAFF. CDR3 bases: TGTGCCAGCTCACCAAGGACAGGGAACACTGAAGCTTTCTTT. The V call is TRBV18, the J call TRBJ1-1; TRBD1 matches 7 bases. The V gene's germline CDR1 is KGHSH and CDR2 LQKENI. The CDR3 is 14 residues long. V was pared by 2 bases and J by 1 base, with 1 base of the junction left unmatched.

This chain uses TRBV30 with TRBJ2-7, with D perhaps assigned TRBD1 or TRBD2 (5 bases each). The CDR3 length is 12 residues. Per the germline V gene, CDR1 is GTSNPN and CDR2 is SVGIG (reference sequence). Trimming left V 4 bases short and J 2 bases short, with 9 bases between. In DNA, the CDR3 is TGTGCCTGGACGAGGGGAACCTACGAGCAGTACTTC. Translated, it gives CAWTRGTYEQYF.

Relative to its sample, this clone is medium-sized (0.01 to 0.1%). The gene calls are TRBV10-3 and TRBJ2-7, with 8 nucleotides matching TRBD1. This CDR3 is 14 amino acids long. V trimming: 5 bases; J trimming: 0 bases; junction bases outside the gene matches: 3. Germline V gene data show CDR1 as ENHRY and CDR2 as SYGVKD. The DNA for the CDR3 is TGTGCCATCAGTCGGGACAGGAGCTCCTACGAGCAGTACTTC. This sequence encodes CAISRDRSSYEQYF.

Sample share makes this clone medium-sized. The rearrangement uses TRBV2 and TRBJ2-7; D gene unclear. Germline V gene lookup returns CDR1 SNHLY and CDR2 FYNNEI. V dropped 4 bases and J dropped 1 base, with 8 bases sitting between them. This CDR3 has 13 amino acids. This CDR3 reads CASSVIGSYEQYF. The CDR3 bases are TGTGCCAGCAGTGTGATAGGGTCCTACGAGCAGTACTTC.

This clone is medium-sized by share. The sample holds other DNA sequences that translate to the same CDR3. The rearrangement uses TRBV7-8 and TRBJ2-6; D is tentatively TRBD1 or TRBD2 (5 bases each). V was clipped by 5 bases and J by 0 bases, with 14 bases between them. Germline V gives CDR1 SGHVS, CDR2 FQNEAQ. The CDR3 has 17 residues. CDR3 DNA sequence: TGTGCCAGCAGCAACCGGGACGGAGGCTCTGGGGCCAACGTCCTGACTTTC. Amino acids: CASSNRDGGSGANVLTF.

This clone came up many times. The CDR3 bases are TGCAGTGCTAGAGATGTAGGGGCGGTCCAAGAGACCCAGTACTTC. As protein: CSARDVGAVQETQYF. The chain carries TRBV20-1 and TRBJ2-5; maybe TRBD1 (5 bases). The CDR3 runs to 15 residues. Germline lookup yields CDR1 DFQATT and CDR2 SNEGSKA (reference sequence). V gave up 0 bases and J gave up 1 base, with 12 bases separating them.

Judged by abundance, this clone is medium-sized. The chain recombines TRBV28 with TRBJ2-3; D may be TRBD2 (5 bases). The CDR3 totals 15 residues. Germline-derived CDR1 and CDR2 are MDHEN and SYDVKM. Trimming stripped 2 bases from V and 3 bases from J, with 12 bases between. This CDR3 reads CASSLGAGLTDTQYF. For the CDR3, the DNA is TGTGCCAGCAGTTTAGGCGCAGGACTGACAGATACGCAGTATTTT.

This clone is classed as medium-sized. The rearrangement links TRBV20-1 to TRBJ2-7; D unclear. V lost 0 bases and J 5 bases, leaving 14 bases between the germline ends. Germline V gene data show CDR1 as DFQATT and CDR2 as SNEGSKA (reference sequence). This CDR3 has 14 amino acids. The CDR3 reads CSARELELKDEQYF. CDR3 sequence (DNA): TGCAGTGCTAGAGAGCTAGAATTGAAAGACGAGCAGTACTTC.

The chain employs TRBV5-1 and TRBJ2-7, with 7 bases fitting TRBD1. The V segment lost 1 base and the J segment 5 bases; nucleotides outside the gene matches: 9. The CDR3 contains 15 residues. The V gene's germline CDR1 is SGHRS and CDR2 YFSETQ. The CDR3: CASSLCRTGLDEQYF. DNA of the CDR3: TGCGCCAGCAGCTTGTGCAGGACAGGCCTTGACGAGCAGTACTTC.

V and J are TRBV6-1 and TRBJ2-2, with TRBD1 identical over 9 bases. Trimming cost V 6 bases and J 6 bases; bases outside gene matches: 14. CDR1 MNHNS and CDR2 SASEGT come from the germline V gene. The length of the CDR3 is 17 residues. Here the CDR3 DNA reads TGTGCCAGCAGACGAACCGGGACAGGGTGGTTCGCCGGGGAGCTGTTTTTT. It codes for CASRRTGTGWFAGELFF.

To note about this clone: At one of its ends the junction is not consistent with the germline gene, which may arise from a read error. CDR3 DNA sequence: TGTGCCAGCATCACACCCCCCTGGACAGGGGTAAACACCGGGGAGCCGTTTTTT. Translated, it gives CASITPPWTGVNTGEPFF. J is TRBJ2-2 and V is TRBV7-3; 9 bases line up with TRBD1. The germline V gene encodes CDR1 SGHTA and CDR2 FQGTGA. The CDR3 extends over 18 amino acids.

Remarks on this clone: Within the sample, other DNA sequences also encode this same CDR3. This chain links TRBV27 with TRBJ2-3; D is undetermined. V was shortened by 2 bases and J by 0 bases, with 6 bases between the two germline ends. This CDR3 region has 14 residues. In germline, CDR1 is MNHEY, CDR2 SMNVEV (reference sequence). This CDR3 reads CASSLVGSTDTQYF. DNA for the CDR3: TGTGCCAGCAGTTTAGTGGGGAGCACAGATACGCAGTATTTT.

This clone has only a few counts. This chain links TRBV6-1 with TRBJ2-7; TRBD1 matches 8 bases. V lost 5 bases to trimming and J lost 3 bases; unmatched junction nucleotides: 3. CDR1 MNHNS and CDR2 SASEGT come from the germline V gene. The CDR3 has 13 residues. The CDR3 is CASSKQGVYEQYF. In DNA, the CDR3 is TGTGCCAGCAGTAAACAGGGGGTCTACGAGCAGTACTTC.

The V call is TRBV15, the J call TRBJ2-2; D tentatively reads TRBD1 or TRBD2 (6 bases each). The CDR3 is made up of 16 amino acids. Between the trimmed V and J ends, which lost 3 bases and 7 bases, there was a span of 18 bases. Germline V CDR1 and CDR2: LNHNV, YYDKDF (reference sequence). The CDR3 region is CATSSLLLGGGGELFF. The CDR3 coding sequence is TGTGCCACCAGCAGCTTATTATTGGGGGGCGGCGGGGAGCTGTTTTTT.

The J gene is TRBJ2-2, the V gene TRBV24-1; 10 nucleotides match TRBD1. V trimming: 7 bases; J trimming: 7 bases; junction bases outside the gene matches: 23. The CDR3 contains 20 residues. Germline loops: CDR1 KGHDR, CDR2 SFDVKD. CDR3 DNA: TGTGCCACCAGCTCCGGGACAGGGGAAGTGAGCGGGTCCCCCCGCGGGGAGCTGTTTTTT. Residues: CATSSGTGEVSGSPRGELFF.

As to this clone: The junction shows a germline mismatch at one end, possibly a read error. CDR3 bases: TGTGCCAGCAGTTACCGGGACTATCAAGAGGCCCAGTACTTC. Translated, it gives CASSYRDYQEAQYF. This rearrangement joins TRBV6-2 or TRBV6-3 to TRBJ2-5, with TRBD2 identical over 7 bases. The CDR3 is 14 amino acids. Germline-derived CDR1 and CDR2 are MNHEY and SVGEGT.

This clone was observed a few times. This rearrangement joins TRBV29-1 to TRBJ1-2; tentative D call: TRBD1 (6 bases). Trimming cost V 6 bases and J 5 bases, with 16 bases left between them. The germline CDR1 and CDR2 sequences are SQVTM and ANQGSEA. The CDR3 consists of 13 residues. CDR3 amino acids: CSVRSGQLYGYTF. In DNA, the CDR3 is TGCAGCGTCAGAAGTGGACAGTTATATGGCTACACCTTC.

In the case of this clone: Mismatch with germline at one junction end may stem from a read error. V gene TRBV28 combines with J gene TRBJ2-1; D remains unclear. CDR1 and CDR2 from the germline V gene are MDHEN and SYDVKM. The CDR3 loop spans 13 amino acids. The CDR3 DNA reads TGTACCAGCCTCCGAGTGGTTTCCGACCGAGGATTCTTC. Amino acids: CTSLRVVSDRGFF.

This clone is labeled as medium-sized (0.01 to 0.1%). V usage is TRBV7-2 and J usage is TRBJ1-6; possible D gene TRBD1, 5 bases. With 8 bases removed from V and 5 bases from J, the gap between germline ends came to 19 bases. This CDR3 is 16 amino acids long. Germline CDR1 reads SGHTA; CDR2 reads FQGNSA. The CDR3 nucleotides are TGTGCCAGCTCCCAGGCACGGGGACGAAATAATTCACCCCTCCACTTT. Amino acids: CASSQARGRNNSPLHF.

This clone is categorized as medium-sized. The chain joins TRBV20-1 to TRBJ1-2, with 8 bases matching TRBD1. The V and J ends lost 1 base and 10 bases, in that order; junction bases with no gene match: 14. This CDR3 has 15 residues. Per the germline V gene, CDR1 is DFQATT and CDR2 is SNEGSKA (reference sequence). Written as DNA, the CDR3 is TGCAGTGCTAGAGGCGGACAGGGAGCCATCAAAGTCTACACCTTC. The encoded protein is CSARGGQGAIKVYTF.

As to this clone: At one end the junction does not follow the germline gene, possibly because of a read error. The chain recombines TRBV14 with TRBJ2-1; D is possibly TRBD2 (5 bases). CDR1 SGHDN and CDR2 FVKESK come from the germline V gene. The CDR3 spans 14 residues. CDR3 sequence (DNA): TGTGTCAGCAGCCAAGCGGTCTATAGGTACGAGCAGTTCTTC. Amino acids: CVSSQAVYRYEQFF.

Within the sample, this clone is medium-sized. J is TRBJ1-2 and V is TRBV6-1; 9 nucleotides align to TRBD1. Trimming took 8 bases from V and 1 from J; bases not matched to a gene: 5. The germline gives CDR1 MNHNS, CDR2 SASEGT. The CDR3 is made up of 14 amino acids. The CDR3 DNA reads as TGTGCCAGCGTCGGGACAGGGATTAACTATGGCTACACCTTC. Translated, it gives CASVGTGINYGYTF.

The V call is TRBV20-1, the J call TRBJ1-1; D not certain. The CDR3 totals 14 residues. Trimming pared 0 bases from V and 4 bases from J, leaving 12 bases between. Germline lookup yields CDR1 DFQATT and CDR2 SNEGSKA (reference sequence). The CDR3 loop is CSARDRLDTTEAFF. The CDR3 DNA follows: TGCAGTGCTAGAGATCGGTTAGATACCACTGAAGCTTTCTTT.

This clone counts as medium-sized. The rearrangement joins TRBV5-1 to TRBJ2-3; 10 bases line up with TRBD2. V lost 5 bases, J lost 5 bases, and 5 bases stayed unmatched. The CDR3 has 14 amino acids. Looked up from germline, CDR1 is SGHRS and CDR2 is YFSETQ. The CDR3 loop reads CASSLAGEIDTQYF. The DNA of the CDR3 is TGCGCCAGCAGTCTAGCGGGAGAGATAGATACGCAGTATTTT. Full variable domain (missing parts from reference TRBV5-1 and TRBJ2-3): KAGVTQTPRYLIKTRGQQVTLSCSPISGHRSVSWYQQTPGQGLQFLFEYFSETQRNKGNFPGRFSGRQFSNSRSEMNVSTLELGDSALYLCASSLAGEIDTQYFGPGTRLTVL.

This rearrangement joins TRBV6-1 to TRBJ1-4; TRBD1 might be the D (5 bases). The CDR3 is 17 residues long. Trimming left V 4 bases short and J 3 bases short, with 18 bases between. In germline, CDR1 is MNHNS, CDR2 SASEGT. The CDR3 DNA reads as TGTGCCAGCAGTGTTATGGGGACGCCTTTGGCTAATGAAAAACTGTTTTTT. Protein sequence: CASSVMGTPLANEKLFF.

In its sample, this clone is medium-sized. V is TRBV30 and J is TRBJ1-3; no reliable D call. Germline assignment: CDR1 GTSNPN and CDR2 SVGIG (reference sequence). This CDR3 is 14 amino acids long. CDR3 region: CSGITGSSGNTIYF. The CDR3 nucleotides read TGTTCTGGAATTACCGGGAGCTCTGGAAACACCATATATTTT. The variable domain in full, completed from reference TRBV30 and TRBJ1-3, reads SQTIHQWPATLVQPVGSPLSLECTVEGTSNPNLYWYRQAAGRGLQLLFYSVGIGQISSEVPQNLSASRPQDRQFILSSKKLLLSDSGFYLCSGITGSSGNTIYFGEGSWLTVV.

This chain links TRBV7-2 with TRBJ2-2; 7 bases align to TRBD2. The ends lost 0 bases at V and 0 bases at J; junction bases unmatched: 1. Per germline, CDR1 SGHTA and CDR2 FQGNSA. CDR3 length equals 16 residues. CDR3 region: CASSLAGGANTGELFF. The CDR3 nucleotides are TGTGCCAGCAGCTTAGCTGGGGGGGCGAACACCGGGGAGCTGTTTTTT.

The rearrangement uses TRBV7-2 and TRBJ1-6; the match to TRBD1 covers 7 bases. Germline V gives CDR1 SGHTA, CDR2 FQGNSA. The CDR3 length is 16 residues. V was clipped by 3 bases and J by 9 bases; unmatched bases: 11. CDR3 coding DNA: TGTGCCAGCAGCTTTGGCTACAGGGGAGGTTGTTCACCCCTCCACTTT. It translates to CASSFGYRGGCSPLHF. The whole variable domain, remainder taken from reference TRBV7-2 and TRBJ1-6, is GAGVSQSPSNKVTEKGKDVELRCDPISGHTALYWYRQSLGQGLEFLIYFQGNSAPDKSGLPSDRFSAERTGGSVSTLTIQRTQQEDSAVYLCASSFGYRGGCSPLHFGNGTRLTVT.

Concerning this clone: A much larger clone is a single base away; this may be a read error. This chain connects TRBV7-9 to TRBJ2-1; possibly TRBD2 for D (6 bases). The CDR3 sequence is 14 residues long. Germline values: CDR1 SEHNR, CDR2 FQNEAQ (reference sequence). The V and J ends lost 7 bases and 10 bases respectively, with 20 bases between them. CDR3 in DNA: TGTGCCAGCACTTTAGCAACTATCGGGAGAGAGCAGTTCTTC. Amino acid sequence: CASTLATIGREQFF.